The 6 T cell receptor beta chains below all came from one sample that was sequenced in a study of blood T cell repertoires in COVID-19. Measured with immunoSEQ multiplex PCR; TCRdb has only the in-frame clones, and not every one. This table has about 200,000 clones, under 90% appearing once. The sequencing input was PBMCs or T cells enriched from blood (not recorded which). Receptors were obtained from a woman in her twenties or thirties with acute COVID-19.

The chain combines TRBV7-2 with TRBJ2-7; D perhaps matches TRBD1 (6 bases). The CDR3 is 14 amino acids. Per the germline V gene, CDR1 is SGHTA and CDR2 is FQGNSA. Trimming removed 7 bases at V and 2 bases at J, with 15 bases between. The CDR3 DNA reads TGTGCCAGCACCGCCCAGGGACACGCCTACGAGCAGTACTTC. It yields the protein CASTAQGHAYEQYF.

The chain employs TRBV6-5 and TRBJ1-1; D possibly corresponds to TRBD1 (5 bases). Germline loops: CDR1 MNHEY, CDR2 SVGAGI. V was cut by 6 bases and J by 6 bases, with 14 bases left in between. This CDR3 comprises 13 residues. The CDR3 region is CASRPPGGAEAFF. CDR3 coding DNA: TGTGCCAGCAGACCCCCCGGGGGGGCTGAAGCTTTCTTT.

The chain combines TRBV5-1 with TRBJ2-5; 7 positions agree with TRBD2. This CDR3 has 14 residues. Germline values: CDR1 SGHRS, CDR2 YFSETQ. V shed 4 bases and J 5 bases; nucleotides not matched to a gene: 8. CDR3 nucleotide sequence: TGCGCCAGCAGCCCCCGAGCGGGGTCGGAGACCCAGTACTTC. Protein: CASSPRAGSETQYF.

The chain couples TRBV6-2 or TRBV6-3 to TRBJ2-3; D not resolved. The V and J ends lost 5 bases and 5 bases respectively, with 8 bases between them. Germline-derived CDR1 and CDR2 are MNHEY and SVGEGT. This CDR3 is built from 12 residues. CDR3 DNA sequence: TGTGCCAGCAGTCAACTATTAGATACGCAGTATTTT. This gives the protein CASSQLLDTQYF.

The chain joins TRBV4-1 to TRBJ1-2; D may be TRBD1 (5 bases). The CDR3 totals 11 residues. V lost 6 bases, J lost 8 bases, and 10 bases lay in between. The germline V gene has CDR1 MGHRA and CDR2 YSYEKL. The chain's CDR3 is CASRGSGGYTF. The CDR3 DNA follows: TGCGCCAGCAGGGGTTCAGGGGGCTACACCTTC.

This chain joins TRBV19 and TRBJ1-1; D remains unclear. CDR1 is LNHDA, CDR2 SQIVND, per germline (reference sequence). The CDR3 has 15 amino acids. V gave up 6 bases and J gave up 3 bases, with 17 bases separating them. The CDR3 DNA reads TGTGCCAGTAGGAGCGACGGCCAGCCTCACACTGAAGCTTTCTTT. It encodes CASRSDGQPHTEAFF.